Following are 14 T cell receptor beta chains from one sample sequenced in a study of blood T cell repertoires in COVID-19. Generated by immunoSEQ multiplex PCR, the TCRdb table keeps only in-frame clones and is missing some. Among just under 40,000 clones, 75% to 85% were seen once, and the ten largest hold 23%. What was sequenced was peripheral blood. These receptors all stem from a man between 65 and 80 years old with acute or convalescent COVID-19.

This chain joins TRBV6-5 and TRBJ2-2; 11 bases align to TRBD1. Per germline, CDR1 MNHEY and CDR2 SVGAGI. The CDR3 covers 15 residues. V dropped 7 bases and J dropped 4; count of bases not matched to a gene: 5. The CDR3 sequence: CASTRTGGGTGELFF. CDR3 DNA: TGTGCCAGCACCAGGACAGGGGGCGGCACCGGGGAGCTGTTTTTT.

The chain uses TRBV6-5 and TRBJ2-7, with TRBD1 matching over 7 bases. V trimming: 8 bases; J trimming: 5 bases; junction bases outside the gene matches: 6. The V gene's germline CDR1 is MNHEY and CDR2 SVGAGI. CDR3 length: 12 residues. The CDR3 sequence: CASGDRSHEQYF. CDR3 nucleotides: TGTGCCAGCGGGGACAGAAGTCACGAGCAGTACTTC.

V gene TRBV7-2 combines with J gene TRBJ2-3; D call uncertain. The germline V and J ends were trimmed by 5 bases and 0 bases, with 9 bases remaining between them. Germline CDR1 is SGHTA and CDR2 is FQGNSA. The CDR3 contains 14 residues. As DNA, the CDR3 is TGTGCCAGCAGCCCGTACTTGAGCACAGATACGCAGTATTTT. Translating gives CASSPYLSTDTQYF.

The V and J genes are TRBV10-3 and TRBJ1-1; possible D gene TRBD1, 5 bases. V was shortened by 0 bases and J by 9 bases, with 20 bases between the two germline ends. The germline V gene has CDR1 ENHRY and CDR2 SYGVKD. The CDR3 consists of 16 residues. The CDR3 spells CAISESRGGRAEKAFF. CDR3 coding DNA: TGTGCCATCAGTGAGTCGCGGGGGGGGAGGGCCGAAAAAGCTTTCTTT.

The V and J genes are TRBV2 and TRBJ1-5, with 9 bases matching TRBD1. The V gene end was trimmed by 6 bases and the J gene end by 9 bases; junction bases not matched to a gene: 15. Germline CDR1 reads SNHLY; CDR2 reads FYNNEI. CDR3 size: 16 residues. The CDR3: CASRRDRDYQMRPQHF. In nucleotides, the CDR3 is TGTGCCAGCAGGCGGGACAGGGACTATCAGATGAGGCCCCAGCATTTT. The full variable domain, completed using reference TRBV2 and TRBJ1-5, is EPEVTQTPSHQVTQMGQEVILRCVPISNHLYFYWYRQILGQKVEFLVSFYNNEISEKSEIFDDQFSVERPDGSNFTLKIRSTKLEDSAMYFCASRRDRDYQMRPQHFGDGTRLSIL.

V is TRBV24-1 and J is TRBJ2-1, with 11 bases lining up with TRBD2. This CDR3 has 15 residues. Germline CDR1 and CDR2: KGHDR and SFDVKD. V shed 5 bases, J shed 3 bases, and the junction held 2 bases outside the gene matches. CDR3 residues: CATSVGTSGYNEQFF. The DNA of the CDR3 is TGTGCCACCAGTGTTGGGACTAGCGGCTACAATGAGCAGTTCTTC.

This rearrangement joins TRBV12-3 or TRBV12-4 to TRBJ1-1; D is unclear. Trimming took 2 bases from V and 4 from J, leaving 8 bases between them. The CDR3 has 13 amino acids. CDR3 residues: CASSLLEATEAFF. The CDR3 region has the DNA TGTGCCAGCAGTTTATTAGAGGCCACTGAAGCTTTCTTT.

The genes are TRBV18 and TRBJ1-1; 7 bases are a match to TRBD1. The CDR3 is made up of 12 amino acids. Unmatched junction bases numbered 6, after V lost 6 bases and J lost 8 bases. Germline V CDR1 and CDR2: KGHSH, LQKENI. The CDR3 region is CASSLIQGEAFF. CDR3 in DNA: TGTGCCAGCTCGTTAATACAGGGGGAAGCTTTCTTT.

V and J are TRBV9 and TRBJ2-3, with 10 bases matching TRBD2. With 2 bases clipped from V and 6 bases from J, the junction kept 9 bases outside the gene matches. The CDR3 totals 16 residues. The germline V gene encodes CDR1 SGDLS and CDR2 YYNGEE. The DNA for the CDR3 is TGTGCCAGCAGCGTCGGACTAGCGGAGGGAGGGGATACGCAGTATTTT. Its protein is CASSVGLAEGGDTQYF.

V usage is TRBV28 and J usage is TRBJ1-4; D might be TRBD1 (5 bases). Germline CDR1 and CDR2: MDHEN and SYDVKM. This CDR3 spans 16 amino acids. Trimming took 2 bases from V and 4 from J, leaving 14 bases between them. CDR3 sequence reads: CASSLPGTGGNEKLFF. CDR3 in DNA: TGTGCCAGCAGTTTACCTGGCACAGGTGGTAATGAAAAACTGTTTTTT.

This clone has only one observation. The chain joins TRBV5-6 to TRBJ2-7; TRBD2 matches at 8 bases. There are 14 residues in the CDR3. The trim removed 2 bases at V and 4 bases at J, leaving 5 bases unmatched. CDR1 is SGHDT, CDR2 YYEEEE, per germline. CDR3 nucleotide sequence: TGTGCCAGCAGCTTTGGACTAGCAGTTTACGAGCAGTACTTC. Amino acid sequence: CASSFGLAVYEQYF.

The CDR3 loop is CASSLARTLQETQYF. The CDR3 DNA follows: TGTGCCAGCAGCTTAGCCCGGACATTGCAAGAGACCCAGTACTTC. The chain has TRBV11-2 and TRBJ2-5, with a possible D match to TRBD1 (5 bases). Trimming cost V 1 base and J 2 bases, with 11 bases left between them. Per the germline V gene, CDR1 is SGHAT and CDR2 is FQNNGV. There are 15 residues in the CDR3.

The rearrangement uses TRBV5-1 and TRBJ2-2; the D is unclear. Germline V CDR1 and CDR2: SGHRS, YFSETQ. CDR3 length equals 15 residues. With 3 bases removed from V and 1 base from J, the gap between germline ends came to 10 bases. The CDR3 DNA follows: TGCGCCAGCAGCTCCCTTGGGCGGAACACCGGGGAGCTGTTTTTT. This codes for CASSSLGRNTGELFF.

The chain couples TRBV2 to TRBJ2-7; possibly TRBD1 for D (6 bases). The germline CDR1 and CDR2 sequences are SNHLY and FYNNEI. V lost 7 bases to trimming and J lost 2 bases, with 18 bases between them. This CDR3 has 15 residues. For the CDR3, the DNA is TGTGCCAGCAAGGCACCGGGACATCTCACCTACGAGCAGTACTTC. It yields the protein CASKAPGHLTYEQYF.